Following are 13 T cell receptor beta chains from one sample sequenced in a study of cytomegalovirus exposure and HLA in healthy donors. Both 60 Vbeta primers and 13 Jbeta primers went into the PCR. Data came from immunoSEQ multiplex PCR; TCRdb stores just in-frame clones and leaves some out. Of about 110,000 clones listed, around 86% were seen once; the top ten hold around 2.2%. Specimen: PBMCs. The receptors were sampled from a woman aged 25 to 45 in good health and CMV-seronegative.

The chain has TRBV7-2 and TRBJ2-5; D possibly corresponds to TRBD2 (5 bases). The germline CDR1 and CDR2 sequences are SGHTA and FQGNSA. Trimming took off 1 base at V and 6 bases at J, with 12 bases between the two ends. CDR3 length: 14 residues. The CDR3 DNA follows: TGTGCCAGCAGCTTAGACGGACCGGGGAAGACCCAGTACTTC. Translated: CASSLDGPGKTQYF.

The chain links TRBV11-2 to TRBJ2-2, with 11 bases identical to TRBD2. V dropped 2 bases and J dropped 1; count of bases not matched to a gene: 6. This CDR3 contains 18 residues. CDR1 and CDR2 from the germline V gene are SGHAT and FQNNGV. CDR3 bases: TGTGCCAGCAGCTTACGCCTAGGACTAGCGGGGAACACCGGGGAGCTGTTTTTT. Translation: CASSLRLGLAGNTGELFF.

The chain links TRBV29-1 to TRBJ2-1; D gene uncertain. The CDR3 consists of 13 residues. The germline V and J ends were trimmed by 0 bases and 4 bases, with 7 bases remaining between them. The germline V gene encodes CDR1 SQVTM and CDR2 ANQGSEA. For the CDR3, the DNA is TGCAGCGTTGAAGAGTTCGGGTACAATGAGCAGTTCTTC. Its translation is CSVEEFGYNEQFF.

The chain links TRBV11-2 to TRBJ1-1; D is perhaps TRBD1 (6 bases). Per the germline V gene, CDR1 is SGHAT and CDR2 is FQNNGV. The CDR3 sequence is 17 residues long. The V end was cut by 1 base, the J end by 1 base, with 16 bases between. DNA of the CDR3: TGTGCCAGCAGCTTAGGACCCCCGGGCAGGGGGAACACTGAAGCTTTCTTT. Protein: CASSLGPPGRGNTEAFF.

This clone was seen more than once but under ten times. The chain has TRBV5-1 and TRBJ2-7; D call uncertain. Germline V gene data show CDR1 as SGHRS and CDR2 as YFSETQ. This CDR3 region has 12 residues. Trimming stripped 4 bases from V and 4 bases from J, with 9 bases between. The chain's CDR3 is CASSQLPYEQYF. The CDR3 DNA sequence: TGCGCCAGCAGCCAACTACCGTACGAGCAGTACTTC.

In regard to this clone: The junction differs from germline at one of its ends, possibly a read error. The V call is TRBV6-1, the J call TRBJ2-5, with 8 bases that match TRBD2. Germline V gives CDR1 MNHNS, CDR2 SASEGT. The length of the CDR3 is 13 residues. The CDR3 here is CASSKAGVETQYF. CDR3 bases: TGTGCCAGCAGTAAAGCGGGAGTAGAGACCCAGTACTTC.

This chain connects TRBV7-9 to TRBJ2-1; 7 bases fit TRBD1. CDR3 size: 12 residues. The ends lost 5 bases at V and 7 bases at J; junction bases unmatched: 2. CDR1 and CDR2 (germline): SEHNR, FQNEAQ (reference sequence). Here the CDR3 reads CASSIRGNEQFF. CDR3 coding DNA: TGTGCCAGCAGCATCAGGGGGAATGAGCAGTTCTTC.

The chain couples TRBV6-1 to TRBJ2-3; no definite D call. V was clipped by 8 bases and J by 4 bases, with 10 bases between them. This CDR3 contains 12 residues. Germline V gives CDR1 MNHNS, CDR2 SASEGT. Written as DNA, the CDR3 is TGTGCCAGCGGCCGCAGGCCAGATACGCAGTATTTT. Its protein product is CASGRRPDTQYF.

The V and J genes are TRBV10-3 and TRBJ1-2, with a tentative D call TRBD1 (5 bases). Trimming pared 2 bases from V and 8 bases from J, leaving 12 bases between. CDR3 length equals 13 residues. Germline assignment: CDR1 ENHRY and CDR2 SYGVKD. CDR3 nucleotide sequence: TGTGCCATCAGTGAGGGGGCAGGTTGGGGCTACACCTTC. Its protein is CAISEGAGWGYTF.

The rearrangement links TRBV4-1 to TRBJ2-1; D unresolved. Germline values: CDR1 MGHRA, CDR2 YSYEKL. The CDR3 length is 16 residues. V was clipped by 2 bases and J by 0 bases, with 11 bases between them. The CDR3 DNA follows: TGCGCCAGCAGCCAAATTCTTTCCAGCTCCTACAATGAGCAGTTCTTC. As protein: CASSQILSSSYNEQFF.

The chain links TRBV13 to TRBJ2-3; 8 bases line up with TRBD2. CDR3 length: 15 residues. Losses at the gene ends were 5 bases for V and 3 bases for J; bases not matched to a gene: 7. CDR1 and CDR2 (germline): PRHDT, FYEKMQ (reference sequence). CDR3 in amino acids: CASSQREIWTDTQYF. The CDR3 DNA reads as TGTGCCAGCAGCCAGCGGGAGATATGGACAGATACGCAGTATTTT.

The chain's CDR3 is CSFPLTSGRFF. In DNA form, the CDR3 reads TGCAGCTTTCCCTTAACTAGCGGTCGGTTCTTC. The chain employs TRBV20-1 and TRBJ2-1, with 8 bases lining up with TRBD2. CDR1 and CDR2 (germline): DFQATT, SNEGSKA (reference sequence). This CDR3 is built from 11 residues.

There are a few counts of this clone. The genes are TRBV7-2 and TRBJ2-7; 7 positions agree with TRBD2. The CDR3 is 17 residues long. Germline V gives CDR1 SGHTA, CDR2 FQGNSA. Unmatched junction bases numbered 18, after V lost 5 bases and J lost 5 bases. Here the CDR3 DNA reads TGTGCCAGCAGCCCTTATGGCGTGGGGGGGGACCTAGACGAGCAGTACTTC. Its translation: CASSPYGVGGDLDEQYF. Using reference TRBV7-2 and TRBJ2-7 for the parts outside the CDR3, the full variable domain is GAGVSQSPSNKVTEKGKDVELRCDPISGHTALYWYRQSLGQGLEFLIYFQGNSAPDKSGLPSDRFSAERTGGSVSTLTIQRTQQEDSAVYLCASSPYGVGGDLDEQYFGPGTRLTVT.